This T cell receptor (beta chain) was identified during a study of regulatory T cells in long-lasting Graves disease (dated by TCRdb to 2020 to 2023). Regarding the study in general: Newly diagnosed Graves' disease patients had taken antithyroid drugs for less than 3 months. Peripheral blood TCR sequencing and RNA sequencing compared persistent Graves' disease patients with newly diagnosed Graves' disease patients. A total of around 35 samples underwent TCR sequencing, from about 13 patients with persistent Graves' disease and roughly 20 patients with newly diagnosed Graves' disease. The study was conducted in China and was registered as a clinical trial.

The sample's time point, from its label and the paper: newly diagnosed GD, antithyroid drugs for less than 3 months. RNA was extracted from PBMCs in TRIzol for both TCR sequencing and RNA sequencing. The diagnosis of Graves' disease was made according to American Thyroid Association guidelines. The patients came from an endocrinology department in Xi'an, China. From each patient, about 9.7 milliliters of peripheral blood was collected into an EDTA anticoagulant tube. Ficoll Paque Plus density gradient separation was used to isolate PBMCs, and no additional T cell sorting was done. An Agilent 2100 Bioanalyzer and agarose gel were used to check RNA quality, and a NanoDrop 2000 was used to measure RNA concentration. The CDR3 covers 14 residues, taking in both the cysteine and the phenylalanine. Solely the CDR3 DNA is kept, with 42 bases framed from the first base. V is shortened by 7 bases, J by 2 bases, and the region joining them spans 13 bases.

Points the paper makes about the study in general: The authors acknowledged the small sample size as a limitation that may reduce accuracy. Only the TCR beta chain was sequenced and analyzed. A larger number of public clonotypes was shared among persistent patients (approximately 2,600) than among newly diagnosed patients (about 990). Preferential use of TRBV28, TRBJ1-2 and TRBJ2-5 was observed in persistent disease, whereas TRBV20-1 and TRBJ2-1 were favored in newly diagnosed disease. Compared with newly diagnosed patients, patients with persistent Graves' disease had lower TCR Shannon entropy and fewer highly expanded clones, which suggests clonal expansion. The study examined only peripheral blood because the primary lesion, thyroid tissue, could not be accessed.

Libraries were made using multiplex PCR. Reads for this sample came from an Illumina HiSeq 4000. To build TCR beta libraries, CDR3 regions were amplified by Arm-PCR using iRepertoire HTBI primers. Before sequencing, the PCR products went through gel purification. As for the authors' bioinformatics: Gene usage analysis of CDR3 amino acid clonotypes used the roughly 60 TRBV and 12 to 15 TRBJ segments found across samples. COPE and FqMerger were used to merge the filtered high-quality paired reads into contigs. BLAST was used to align contigs to IMGT TRBV, TRBD and TRBJ reference genes, and CDR3 was defined according to IMGT. Any clonotype with a frequency above 0.1% was counted as a highly expanded clone. Shannon entropy was used to measure repertoire diversity, and the Gini coefficient was used to measure V-J evenness. Clonotypes shared by more than one individual were considered public. TCRdb reanalyzed the raw reads on its own, using fastp at Q25 for trimming and MiXCR for clone calling, and kept in-frame beta chains. When rows share a CDR3 protein, they turn into one entry using the most common DNA and genes. The V and J calls here are based on TCRdb, not the publication. The sample has around 400,000 distinct CDR3 sequences on record, less than 20% of them singletons. About a fifth of the sample rests with the top ten.

Many counts were recorded for this clonotype. The antigen it recognizes is unknown. No base qualities exist here, and no much larger clone lies one base off it. The sample was peripheral blood mononuclear cells (PBMCs), taken at new diagnosis, from a patient treated with antithyroid drugs. The rearrangement combines TRBV12-3 or TRBV12-4 with TRBJ2-3; the D gene lacks a confident call. The sequence was collected from a female donor with Graves disease. This receptor carries the CDR3 CASKQDGSTDTQYF. The bases read TGTGCCAGCAAACAAGACGGTTCCACAGATACGCAGTATTTT.